Presented here are 19 T cell receptor beta chains from one specimen sequenced in a study of CD8+CD57+ T cells in acquired aplastic anemia. The patients chosen for sequencing had shown expansion of CD8+CD57+ cells (detected by flow cytometry). It was genomic DNA that served as the template for profiling TCR beta VDJ and CDR3. From the reads, TCRdb called clonotypes with MiXCR, one entry per CDR3 protein. The sample shows just over 200,000 distinct CDR3 sequences, roughly two thirds of them seen only once. The sequencing sample was made of sorted CD4+, CD8+, or CD8+CD57+ T cells (not recorded which) from PBMCs. The source is a human donor with aplastic anemia.

The chain recombines TRBV24-1 with TRBJ1-2, with TRBD1 matching over 9 bases. The CDR3 is made up of 12 amino acids. Germline CDR1 KGHDR, CDR2 SFDVKD. With 9 bases clipped from V and 4 bases from J, the junction kept 2 bases outside the gene matches. This CDR3 is CATSDRGYGYTF. The CDR3 nucleotides are TGTGCCACCTCGGACAGGGGCTATGGCTACACCTTC.

Note on this clonotype: An end of the junction differs from the germline gene, which may be a read error. The chain carries TRBV6-4 and TRBJ2-1, with D perhaps assigned TRBD1 or TRBD2 (5 bases each). This CDR3 has 15 amino acids. Germline V gene data show CDR1 as MRHNA and CDR2 as SNTAGT. CDR3 bases: TGTGCCAGCAGTTCAGATAGAGACCGGGACCCCCGAGTTATCTTC. Translation: CASSSDRDRDPRVIF.

V and J are TRBV15 and TRBJ2-7, with D hard to call. V shed 8 bases and J shed 2 bases, with 10 bases lying between them. Per germline, CDR1 LNHNV and CDR2 YYDKDF (reference sequence). This CDR3 has 12 amino acids. CDR3 loop: CATPGQPYEQYF. The CDR3 DNA sequence: TGTGCCACCCCCGGCCAGCCCTACGAGCAGTACTTC.

The gene calls are TRBV9 and TRBJ1-1; 7 bases fit TRBD1. The CDR3 is 13 residues long. J lost 7 bases, V lost 7 bases, and 10 bases had no gene match. Germline CDR1 SGDLS, CDR2 YYNGEE. The CDR3 DNA reads TGTGCCAGCGATAAGCACGGGGACAGTGAAGCTTTCTTT. Residues: CASDKHGDSEAFF.

J is TRBJ1-1 and V is TRBV7-9; D is unclear. Germline V CDR1 and CDR2: SEHNR, FQNEAQ (reference sequence). Trimming took 5 bases from V and 11 from J, leaving 9 bases between them. CDR3 length equals 10 residues. CDR3: CASSGEGAFF. For the CDR3, the DNA is TGTGCCAGCAGCGGTGAGGGTGCTTTCTTT. The entire variable domain, with the rest obtained from reference TRBV7-9 and TRBJ1-1, is as follows: DTGVSQNPRHKITKRGQNVTFRCDPISEHNRLYWYRQTLGQGPEFLTYFQNEAQLEKSRLLSDRFSAERPKGSFSTLEIQRTEQGDSAMYLCASSGEGAFFGQGTRLTVV.

This clonotype turned up a few times. The chain recombines TRBV15 with TRBJ2-7; TRBD1 aligns across 10 bases. Germline CDR1 is LNHNV and CDR2 is YYDKDF (reference sequence). V gave up 2 bases and J gave up 5 bases; unmatched junction bases: 12. The CDR3 totals 17 residues. CDR3 DNA sequence: TGTGCCACCAGCAGACCATTTCCGGGACAGGGGACTCACGAGCAGTACTTC. Residues: CATSRPFPGQGTHEQYF.

The rearrangement joins TRBV7-2 to TRBJ1-2; TRBD1 is a possible D gene (5 bases). This CDR3 spans 13 amino acids. V gave up 5 bases and J gave up 5 bases, with 12 bases separating them. Per germline, CDR1 SGHTA and CDR2 FQGNSA. The chain's CDR3 is CASSVSGMYGYTF. For the CDR3, the DNA is TGTGCCAGCAGCGTATCAGGGATGTATGGCTACACCTTC.

This clonotype was recorded many times. This chain uses TRBV5-1 with TRBJ2-3; D ambiguous. The ends were cut back, 2 bases at V and 2 bases at J, with 12 bases in the middle. There are 15 residues in the CDR3. The germline V gene encodes CDR1 SGHRS and CDR2 YFSETQ. The DNA of the CDR3 is TGCGCCAGCAGCTTCAAATGGACCAACACAGATACGCAGTATTTT. Protein sequence: CASSFKWTNTDTQYF.

As regards this clonotype: Likely a read error: the CDR3 ends without its conserved phenylalanine or tryptophan. The J gene is TRBJ1-6, the V gene TRBV4-1; D gene unclear. V was shortened by 4 bases and J by 0 bases, with 13 bases between the two germline ends. Germline CDR1 reads MGHRA; CDR2 reads YSYEKL. The CDR3 sequence is 17 residues long. CDR3 sequence reads: CASSPLSHDSYNSPLHL. The CDR3 region has the DNA TGCGCCAGCAGCCCGCTGAGTCACGACTCCTATAATTCACCCCTCCACCTT.

The V and J genes are TRBV24-1 and TRBJ2-1, with a weak D call TRBD1 (5 bases). V was shortened by 3 bases and J by 3 bases, with 8 bases between the two germline ends. Germline CDR1 KGHDR, CDR2 SFDVKD. There are 14 residues in the CDR3. The CDR3 region is CATSDRTYYNEQFF. CDR3 DNA: TGTGCCACCAGTGATAGGACATACTACAATGAGCAGTTCTTC.

This clonotype was observed a single time. This chain connects TRBV10-3 to TRBJ2-1, with D tentatively TRBD2 (6 bases). Germline V CDR1 and CDR2: ENHRY, SYGVKD. The CDR3 runs 14 residues. Trimming pared 8 bases from V and 5 bases from J, leaving 16 bases between. DNA of the CDR3: TGTGCCATCCTAACTAGCAGCCAAGACAATGAGCAGTTCTTC. Protein: CAILTSSQDNEQFF.

This clonotype was found a few times. The chain uses TRBV29-1 and TRBJ2-1, with TRBD2 identical over 9 bases. Germline V gene data show CDR1 as SQVTM and CDR2 as ANQGSEA. This CDR3 has 14 amino acids. Unmatched junction bases numbered 10, after V lost 7 bases and J lost 6 bases. For the CDR3, the DNA is TGCAGCGCTAGAACACTAGCGGGTTTCAATGAGCAGTTCTTC. This gives the protein CSARTLAGFNEQFF.

Of note for this clonotype: Given the absence of the conserved phenylalanine or tryptophan at the CDR3 end, a read error is likely. The DNA is left out, because the CDR3 cannot be placed on it with certainty; the CDR3 is given as TCRdb lists it. This chain joins TRBV5-1 and TRBJ1-2; the table's D call TRBD1 went unverified against the DNA. The CDR3 numbers 8 amino acids, ends counted. CDR1 is SGHRS, CDR2 YFSETQ, per germline. The CDR3 spells CASRGDRG.

V gene TRBV2 combines with J gene TRBJ2-7; D call uncertain. V lost 3 bases, J lost 0 bases, and 6 bases lay in between. Germline CDR1 is SNHLY and CDR2 is FYNNEI. The CDR3 length is 13 residues. CDR3 sequence reads: CASSDPCSYEQYF. CDR3 nucleotide sequence: TGTGCCAGCAGTGATCCGTGCTCCTACGAGCAGTACTTC.

The chain joins TRBV6-1 to TRBJ1-3, with 9 bases identical to TRBD1. Germline loops: CDR1 MNHNS, CDR2 SASEGT. CDR3 size: 16 residues. The ends lost 5 bases at V and 0 bases at J; junction bases unmatched: 5. The CDR3: CASSSRGQGSGNTIYF. CDR3 sequence (DNA): TGTGCCAGCAGTTCCCGGGGACAGGGCTCTGGAAACACCATATATTTT.

This clonotype was counted a few times. V usage is TRBV7-9 and J usage is TRBJ2-7, with D unclear. CDR3 length equals 14 residues. The V and J ends lost 5 bases and 2 bases respectively, with 13 bases between them. CDR1 is SEHNR, CDR2 FQNEAQ, per germline (reference sequence). The CDR3 is CASSLGYFPYEQYF. The CDR3 bases are TGTGCCAGCAGCCTGGGGTATTTTCCCTACGAGCAGTACTTC.

Comment on this clonotype: A clone one base away is much larger, so this may be a read error. Here the CDR3 omits its conserved ending phenylalanine or tryptophan, so a read error is the likely source. The chain combines TRBV4-2 with TRBJ2-2; either TRBD1 or TRBD2 may fit D (5 bases each). The CDR3 loop spans 15 amino acids. Germline V CDR1 and CDR2: LGHNA, YNFKEQ. Trimming stripped 0 bases from V and 2 bases from J, with 7 bases between. The CDR3 bases are TGTGCCAGCAGCCAAGAGGGGGAAAACACCGGGGAGCTGTTTCTT. Translated: CASSQEGENTGELFL.

The chain carries TRBV5-1 and TRBJ2-5; 7 bases fit TRBD1. This CDR3 contains 14 residues. V gave up 4 bases and J gave up 1 base; unmatched junction bases: 4. In germline, CDR1 is SGHRS, CDR2 YFSETQ. The CDR3 nucleotides are TGCGCCAGCAGCAGAGGACAGGTCCAAGAGACCCAGTACTTC. This sequence encodes CASSRGQVQETQYF.

V is TRBV6-2 or TRBV6-3 and J is TRBJ1-1; D is possibly TRBD1 (6 bases). This CDR3 region has 14 residues. Trimming took off 6 bases at V and 2 bases at J, with 13 bases between the two ends. CDR1 MNHEY and CDR2 SVGEGT come from the germline V gene. CDR3 sequence reads: CASSSGQFNTEAFF. As DNA, the CDR3 is TGTGCCAGCAGCTCCGGACAGTTTAACACTGAAGCTTTCTTT.